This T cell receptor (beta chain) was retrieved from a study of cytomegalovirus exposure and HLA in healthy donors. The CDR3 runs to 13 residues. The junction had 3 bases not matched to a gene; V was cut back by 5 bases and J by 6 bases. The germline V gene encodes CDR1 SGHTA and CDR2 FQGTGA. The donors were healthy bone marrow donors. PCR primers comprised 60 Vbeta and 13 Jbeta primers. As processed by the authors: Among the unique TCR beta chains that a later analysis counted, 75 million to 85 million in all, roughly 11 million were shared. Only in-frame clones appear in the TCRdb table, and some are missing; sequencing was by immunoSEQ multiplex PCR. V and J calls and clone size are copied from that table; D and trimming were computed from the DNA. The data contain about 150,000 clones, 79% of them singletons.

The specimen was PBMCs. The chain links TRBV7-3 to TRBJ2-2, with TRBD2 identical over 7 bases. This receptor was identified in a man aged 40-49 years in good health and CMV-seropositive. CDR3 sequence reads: CASSRRGAGELFF. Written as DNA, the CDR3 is TGTGCCAGCAGCCGACGGGGGGCCGGGGAGCTGTTTTTT.